What follows are 8 T cell receptor beta chains derived from one specimen sequenced in a study of blood T cell repertoires in COVID-19. Clones were sequenced by immunoSEQ multiplex PCR, and TCRdb holds only the in-frame ones, with some missing. Of about 200,000 clones in the sample, about nine tenths were seen once. Sequenced input: PBMCs or T cells enriched from blood (not recorded which). These receptors all come from a woman aged 25 to 39 with acute COVID-19.

Of note for this clone: Other DNA sequences within the sample encode an identical CDR3. The chain recombines TRBV3-1 (or the pseudogene TRBV3-2) with TRBJ2-1, with 12 bases identical to TRBD2. This CDR3 is built from 15 residues. Germline V gene sequence: CDR1 LGHDT, CDR2 YNNKEL (reference sequence). Trimming removed 5 bases from V and 3 bases from J; junction bases left unmatched: 2. CDR3 DNA: TGTGCCAGCAGCTTACTAGCGGGGGGCTACAATGAGCAGTTCTTC. Its protein is CASSLLAGGYNEQFF.

The rearrangement links TRBV29-1 to TRBJ1-2; TRBD1 matches at 8 bases. The CDR3 is made up of 13 amino acids. Unmatched junction bases numbered 5, after V lost 4 bases and J lost 4 bases. Germline V CDR1 and CDR2: SQVTM, ANQGSEA. The CDR3 DNA follows: TGCAGCGTTGTGGACAGGGAAACCTATGGCTACACCTTC. Its translation: CSVVDRETYGYTF. The whole variable domain, filled in from reference TRBV29-1 and TRBJ1-2, reads SAVISQKPSRDICQRGTSLTIQCQVDSQVTMMFWYRQQPGQSLTLIATANQGSEATYESGFVIDKFPISRPNLTFSTLTVSNMSPEDSSIYLCSVVDRETYGYTFGSGTRLTVV.

V is TRBV15 and J is TRBJ1-5, with D possibly being TRBD1 (5 bases). Trimming pared 2 bases from V and 7 bases from J, leaving 15 bases between. Per the germline V gene, CDR1 is LNHNV and CDR2 is YYDKDF (reference sequence). The CDR3 totals 15 residues. CDR3 bases: TGTGCCACCAGCAGATATAAGGGAGGGGAACAGCCCCAGCATTTT. This codes for CATSRYKGGEQPQHF.

V usage is TRBV6-2 or TRBV6-3 and J usage is TRBJ1-5, with 7 bases that match TRBD1. This CDR3 spans 18 amino acids. The V gene's germline CDR1 is MNHEY and CDR2 SVGEGT. Losses at the gene ends were 2 bases for V and 4 bases for J; bases not matched to a gene: 14. This chain's CDR3 is CASSYRRDSDLWNQPQHF. CDR3 nucleotide sequence: TGTGCCAGCAGTTACCGCCGGGACAGCGATTTGTGGAATCAGCCCCAGCATTTT.

The chain recombines TRBV30 with TRBJ1-6; tentatively, D is TRBD1 (6 bases). This CDR3 has 11 residues. The germline gives CDR1 GTSNPN, CDR2 SVGIG (reference sequence). The ends were cut back, 5 bases at V and 9 bases at J, with 8 bases in the middle. The CDR3 bases are TGTGCCTGGTCGGACAGTTCACCCCTCCACTTT. Its translation: CAWSDSSPLHF.

In this sample, this clone turned up once. The chain links TRBV4-1 to TRBJ1-1; possibly TRBD1 for D (6 bases). Trimming took off 4 bases at V and 0 bases at J, with 12 bases between the two ends. The CDR3 contains 15 residues. Germline CDR1 is MGHRA and CDR2 is YSYEKL. CDR3 in amino acids: CASSLDQGLNTEAFF. CDR3 coding DNA: TGCGCCAGCAGCCTAGACCAGGGGCTGAACACTGAAGCTTTCTTT.

V gene TRBV4-3 combines with J gene TRBJ1-2; TRBD1 aligns across 10 bases. This CDR3 spans 15 amino acids. Trimming at V came to 5 bases and at J to 4 bases, leaving 7 bases not matched to a gene. From germline, CDR1 is LGHNA and CDR2 YSLEER. CDR3 in amino acids: CASSSDRGRGYGYTF. CDR3 coding DNA: TGCGCCAGCAGCAGTGACAGGGGGCGCGGCTATGGCTACACCTTC.

The chain carries TRBV11-1 and TRBJ2-5, with 8 bases fitting TRBD1. Looked up from germline, CDR1 is SGHAT and CDR2 is FQDESV (reference sequence). The CDR3 covers 15 residues. With 5 bases clipped from V and 1 base from J, the junction kept 6 bases outside the gene matches. In DNA, the CDR3 is TGTGCCAGCAGCCGAGACAGGGGCACCCAAGAGACCCAGTACTTC. This translates into CASSRDRGTQETQYF.